The clone carrying this T cell receptor beta chain was seen just once. Its matching antigen is unknown. The data were obtained in a study of cytomegalovirus exposure and HLA in healthy donors. Germline CDR1 is SNHLY and CDR2 is FYNNEI. V lost 6 bases to trimming and J lost 4 bases, with 9 bases between them. The CDR3 length is 12 residues. Study-level results: High specificity and sensitivity for cytomegalovirus status were reported for the classifier. It has been reported that TCR beta sequences accurately predicted the HLA-A and HLA-B alleles of most subjects.

The PCR employed 60 Vbeta primers together with 13 Jbeta primers. Libraries were prepared by immunoSEQ multiplex PCR; TCRdb keeps only in-frame clonotypes and omits some of them. Of 150,000 to 200,000 clones in the sample, roughly 83% are singletons; the top ten hold about 2.5%. At the time of sampling, donors were nominally healthy, though unrecorded immune exposures were likely. This rearrangement joins TRBV2 to TRBJ1-1, with unresolved D. This clonotype originated in a woman aged 45 to 65 in good health and CMV-seronegative. The specimen sequenced was PBMCs. In DNA, the CDR3 is TGTGCCAGCAGGTCGGGGTCCACTGAAGCTTTCTTT. This gives the protein CASRSGSTEAFF.